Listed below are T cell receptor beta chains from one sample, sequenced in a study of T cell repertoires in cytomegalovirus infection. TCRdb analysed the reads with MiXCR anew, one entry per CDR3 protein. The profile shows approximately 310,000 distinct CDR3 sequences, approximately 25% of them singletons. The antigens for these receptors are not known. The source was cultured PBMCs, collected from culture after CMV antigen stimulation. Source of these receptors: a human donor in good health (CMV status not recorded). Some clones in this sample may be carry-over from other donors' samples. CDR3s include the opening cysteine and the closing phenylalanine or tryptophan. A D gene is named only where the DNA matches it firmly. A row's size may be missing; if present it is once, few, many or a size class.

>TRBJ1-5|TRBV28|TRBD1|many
TGTGCCAGCAGGACCACAGGGGATCAGCCCCAGCATTTT
CASRTTGDQPQHF
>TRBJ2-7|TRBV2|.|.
TGTGCCAGCGTCTCGGGCTCACACTACGAGCAGTACTTC
CASVSGSHYEQYF
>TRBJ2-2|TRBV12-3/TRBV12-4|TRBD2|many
TGTGCCAGCAGTCACACTAGCGGGAACACCGGGGAGCTGTTTTTT
CASSHTSGNTGELFF
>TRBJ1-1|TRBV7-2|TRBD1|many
TGTGCCAGCAGCTTTAGGGACAGTGGTTTTGCTGAAGCTTTCTTT
CASSFRDSGFAEAFF
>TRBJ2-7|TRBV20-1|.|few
TGCAGTGCTAGAGATCAGTTTTACGAGCAGTACTTC
CSARDQFYEQYF
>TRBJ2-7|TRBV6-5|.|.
TGTGCCAGCAGTGAAGCCGCCGGCGAGCAGTACTTC
CASSEAAGEQYF
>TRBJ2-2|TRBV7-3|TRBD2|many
TGTGCCAGCAGCCTAACGGAGGCTAGCGGGGACACCGGGGAGCTGTTTTTT
CASSLTEASGDTGELFF
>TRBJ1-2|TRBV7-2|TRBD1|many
TGTGCCAGCAGCGGGGGACAGCCGGGCGATGGCTACACCTTC
CASSGGQPGDGYTF
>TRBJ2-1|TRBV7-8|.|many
TGTGCCAGCAGCTCACGGGGCGGTGGGCTCTACAATGAGCAGTTCTTC
CASSSRGGGLYNEQFF
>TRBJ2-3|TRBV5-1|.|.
TGCGCCAGCACCCCGGTCCCGTCGGATACGCAGTATTTT
CASTPVPSDTQYF
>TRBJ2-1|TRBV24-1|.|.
TGTGCCACCAGTGAGGGGAGCTCCTACAATGAGCAGTTCTTC
CATSEGSSYNEQFF
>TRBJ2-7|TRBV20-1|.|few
TGCAGTGCTACCCGATCCAACGAGCAGTACTTC
CSATRSNEQYF
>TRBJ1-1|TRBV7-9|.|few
TGTGCCAGCAAAAGTTGGGTTGGGGGCCCGAACACTGAAGCTTTCTTT
CASKSWVGGPNTEAFF
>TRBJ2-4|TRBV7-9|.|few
TGTGCCAGTAGGGGCCGCAAAAACATTCAGTACTTC
CASRGRKNIQYF
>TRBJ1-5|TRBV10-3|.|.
TGTGCCATCAGTGAGTCGCTTCTGGCGGGTAGCAATCAGCCCCAGCATTTT
CAISESLLAGSNQPQHF
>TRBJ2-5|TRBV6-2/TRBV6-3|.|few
TGTGCCAGCAGTTATAGGAGGGAGACCCAGTACTTC
CASSYRRETQYF
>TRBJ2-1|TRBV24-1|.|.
TGTGCCACCAGTGAGGACTCTTACAATGAGCAGTTCTTC
CATSEDSYNEQFF
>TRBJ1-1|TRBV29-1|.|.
TGCAGCGTTGGAGTGGGAAGAGACACTGAAGCTTTCTTT
CSVGVGRDTEAFF
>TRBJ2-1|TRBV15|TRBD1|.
TGTGCCACCAGCAGATATCCTGACAGGGGGCGCGGTAATGAGCAGTTCTTC
CATSRYPDRGRGNEQFF
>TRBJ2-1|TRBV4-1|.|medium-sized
TGCGCCAGCACCCCTAGGCTAGGAGAGAATGAGCAGTTCTTC
CASTPRLGENEQFF
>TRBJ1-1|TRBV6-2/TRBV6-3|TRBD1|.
TGTGCCAGCGTTGGAGACAGGGGTAACACTGAAGCTTTCTTT
CASVGDRGNTEAFF
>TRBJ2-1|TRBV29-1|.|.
TGCAGCGTTGAGGGTAGGGATAGCAGCTACAATGAGCAGTTCTTC
CSVEGRDSSYNEQFF
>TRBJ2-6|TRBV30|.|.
TGTGCCTGGACTGGGACTGGGGCCAACGTCCTGACTTTC
CAWTGTGANVLTF
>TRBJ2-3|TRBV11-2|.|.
TGTGCCAGCAGCTTAGGGGGGCAGACAGATACGCAGTATTTT
CASSLGGQTDTQYF
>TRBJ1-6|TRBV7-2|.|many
TGTGCCAGCAGCTCCGTCCAGGCCTATAATTCACCCCTCCACTTT
CASSSVQAYNSPLHF
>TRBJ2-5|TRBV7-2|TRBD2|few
TGTGCCAGCAGCCTCACCAGCGGGATTAGGATGGAGACCCAGTACTTC
CASSLTSGIRMETQYF
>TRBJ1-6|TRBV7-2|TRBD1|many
TGTGCCAGCAGCTTAGTTTCAGGGGGGAATTCACCCCTCCACTTT
CASSLVSGGNSPLHF
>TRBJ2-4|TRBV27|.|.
TGTGCCAGCAGCCAAAGCGGACTGACAAAAAACATTCAGTACTTC
CASSQSGLTKNIQYF
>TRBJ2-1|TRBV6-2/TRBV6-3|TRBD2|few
TGTGCCAGCAGTTACTTGCCTAGCGGGAGTGAGCAGTTCTTC
CASSYLPSGSEQFF
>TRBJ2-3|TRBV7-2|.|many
TGTGCCAGCAGACCTGGGGGGGATACGCAGTATTTT
CASRPGGDTQYF
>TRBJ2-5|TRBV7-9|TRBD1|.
TGTGCCAGCAGCGCATCACGACAGGGCCTGGGGGAGACCCAGTACTTC
CASSASRQGLGETQYF
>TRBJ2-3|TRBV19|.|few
TGTGCCAGTAGTAAAGAATCGGGTTATAGCACAGATACGCAGTATTTT
CASSKESGYSTDTQYF
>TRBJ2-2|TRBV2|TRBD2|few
TGTGCCAGCAGTGAAGTAGCGGGGAACACCGGGGAGCTGTTTTTT
CASSEVAGNTGELFF
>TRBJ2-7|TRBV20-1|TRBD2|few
TGCAGTGCTAGAGTCGGACTAGCGGGAGTATTCCACGAGCAGTACTTC
CSARVGLAGVFHEQYF
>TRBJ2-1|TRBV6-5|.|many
TGTGCCAGCAGTCAAGACTCGTTAAGCTCCTACAATGAGCAGTTCTTC
CASSQDSLSSYNEQFF
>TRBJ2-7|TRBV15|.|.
TGTGCCACCAGCAAAACGGGACTCAACTACGAGCAGTACTTC
CATSKTGLNYEQYF
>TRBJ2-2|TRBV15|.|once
TGTGCCACCAGCAGAGATCTGGGGGGAGTGAACACCGGGGAGCTGTTTTTT
CATSRDLGGVNTGELFF
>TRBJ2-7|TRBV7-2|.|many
TGTGCCAGCAGCCTGCTTAGATATCAGAACGAGCAGTACTTC
CASSLLRYQNEQYF
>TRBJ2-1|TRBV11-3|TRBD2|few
TGTGCCAGCAGCCCCCAGTCCGGACTAGCGGGAGCCACCGGCTACAATGAGCAGTTCTTC
CASSPQSGLAGATGYNEQFF
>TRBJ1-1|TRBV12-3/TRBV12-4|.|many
TGTGCCAGCAGCTTAGAGGGTGGGACTGAAGCTTTCTTT
CASSLEGGTEAFF
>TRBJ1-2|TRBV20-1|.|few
TGCAGTGCTAGAGAGAGTTCAGACAGATTGTATGGCTACACCTTC
CSARESSDRLYGYTF
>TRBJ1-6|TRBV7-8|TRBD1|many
TGTGCCAGCAGCTTGGAGGACAGGGGGGATTCACCCCTCCACTTT
CASSLEDRGDSPLHF
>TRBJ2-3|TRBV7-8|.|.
TGTGCCAGCAGCTTAGTTGGGGGGAGGACCGCAGATACGCAGTATTTT
CASSLVGGRTADTQYF
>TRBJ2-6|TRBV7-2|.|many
TGTGCCAGCAGCTTAGTGGGGACGGCCCTCTCCGGGGCCAACGTCCTGACTTTC
CASSLVGTALSGANVLTF
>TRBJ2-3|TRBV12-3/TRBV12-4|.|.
TGTGCCAGCAGTATTCGGGACGGCACAGATACGCAGTATTTT
CASSIRDGTDTQYF
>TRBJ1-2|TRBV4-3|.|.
TGCGCCAGCAGCCAAGATCTACAGACCCCTGAGGGCTACACCTTC
CASSQDLQTPEGYTF
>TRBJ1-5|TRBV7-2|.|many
TGTGCCAGCAGCTTAGGTTACAACCCCAATCAGCCCCAGCATTTT
CASSLGYNPNQPQHF
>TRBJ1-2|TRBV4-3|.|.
TGCGCCAGCAGCCAACTTATAGGGGGTCTGGGCTACACCTTC
CASSQLIGGLGYTF
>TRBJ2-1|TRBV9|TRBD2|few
TGTGCCAGCAGCGACGGGACTACGAGCTCCTACAATGAGCAGTTCTTC
CASSDGTTSSYNEQFF
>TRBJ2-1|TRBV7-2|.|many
TGTGCCAGCAGTAAAGTAATGACTGGTGAGCAGTTCTTC
CASSKVMTGEQFF
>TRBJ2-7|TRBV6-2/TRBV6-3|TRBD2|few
TGTGCCAGCAGTCGGACTAGCGGGACCTACATCGAGCAGTACTTC
CASSRTSGTYIEQYF
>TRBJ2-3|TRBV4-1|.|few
TGCGCCAGCAGCCAAGAAGGCGCGAATACGCAGTATTTT
CASSQEGANTQYF
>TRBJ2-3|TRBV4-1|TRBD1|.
TGCGCCAGCAGCCAACCACGGACAGGGTCCACAGATACGCAGTATTTT
CASSQPRTGSTDTQYF
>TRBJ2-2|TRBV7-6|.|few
TGTGCCAGCAGCTTGGGGGCGGACACCGGGGAGCTGTTTTTT
CASSLGADTGELFF
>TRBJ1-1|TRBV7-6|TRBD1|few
TGTGCCAGCAGCTTCCGGGACAGGGGGCACACTGAAGCTTTCTTT
CASSFRDRGHTEAFF
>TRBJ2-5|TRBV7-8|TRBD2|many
TGTGCCAGCAGCTTAGCCCGACTCCCGACTAGCGGGAGGGCCAGGGAGACCCAGTACTTC
CASSLARLPTSGRARETQYF
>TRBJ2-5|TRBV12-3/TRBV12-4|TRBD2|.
TGTGCCAGCAGTTTAGCTGGGGGAGGGGAAGAGACCCAGTACTTC
CASSLAGGGEETQYF